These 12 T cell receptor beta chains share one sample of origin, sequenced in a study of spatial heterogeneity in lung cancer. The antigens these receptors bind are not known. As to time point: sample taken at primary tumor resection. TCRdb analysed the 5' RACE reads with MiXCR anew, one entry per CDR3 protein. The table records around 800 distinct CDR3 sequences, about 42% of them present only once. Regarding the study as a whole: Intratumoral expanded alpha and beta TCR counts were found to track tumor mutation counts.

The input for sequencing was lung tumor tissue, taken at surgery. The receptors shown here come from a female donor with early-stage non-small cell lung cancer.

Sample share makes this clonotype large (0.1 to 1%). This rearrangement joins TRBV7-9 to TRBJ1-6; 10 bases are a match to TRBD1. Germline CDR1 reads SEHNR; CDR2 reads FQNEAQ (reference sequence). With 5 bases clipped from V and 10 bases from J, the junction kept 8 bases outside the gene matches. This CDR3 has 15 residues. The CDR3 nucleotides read TGTGCCAGCAGCCACAGGACAGGGGGGGACTCACCCCTCCACTTT. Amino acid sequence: CASSHRTGGDSPLHF.

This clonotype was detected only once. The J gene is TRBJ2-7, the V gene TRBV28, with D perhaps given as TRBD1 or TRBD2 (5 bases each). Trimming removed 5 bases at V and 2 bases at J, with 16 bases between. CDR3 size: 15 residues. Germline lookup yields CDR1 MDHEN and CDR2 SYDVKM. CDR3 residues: CASSNLGDVPYEQYV. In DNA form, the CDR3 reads TGTGCCAGCAGTAACCTAGGGGACGTCCCCTACGAGCAGTACGTC.

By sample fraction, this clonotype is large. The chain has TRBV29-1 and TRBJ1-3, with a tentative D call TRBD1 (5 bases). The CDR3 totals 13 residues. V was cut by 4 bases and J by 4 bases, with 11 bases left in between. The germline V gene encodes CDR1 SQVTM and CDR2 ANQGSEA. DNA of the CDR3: TGCAGCGTTGGTCAGGGAGCCGGAAACACCATATATTTT. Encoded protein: CSVGQGAGNTIYF.

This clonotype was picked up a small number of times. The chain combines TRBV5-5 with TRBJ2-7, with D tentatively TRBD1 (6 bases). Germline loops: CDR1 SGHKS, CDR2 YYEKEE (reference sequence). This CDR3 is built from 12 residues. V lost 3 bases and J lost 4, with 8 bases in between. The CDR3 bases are TGTGCCAGCAGCTCCAGGGGATACGAGCAGTACTTC. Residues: CASSSRGYEQYF. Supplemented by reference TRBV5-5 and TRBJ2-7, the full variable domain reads DAGVTQSPTHLIKTRGQQVTLRCSPISGHKSVSWYQQVLGQGPQFIFQYYEKEERGRGNFPDRFSARQFPNYSSELNVNALLLGDSALYLCASSSRGYEQYFGPGTRLTVT.

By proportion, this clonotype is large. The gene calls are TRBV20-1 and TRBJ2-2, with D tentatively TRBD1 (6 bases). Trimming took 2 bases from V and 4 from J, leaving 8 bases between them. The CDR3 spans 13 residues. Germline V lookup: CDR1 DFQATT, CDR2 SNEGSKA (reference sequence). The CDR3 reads CSARKQGTGELFF. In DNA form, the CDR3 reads TGCAGTGCTAGAAAACAGGGCACCGGGGAGCTGTTTTTT.

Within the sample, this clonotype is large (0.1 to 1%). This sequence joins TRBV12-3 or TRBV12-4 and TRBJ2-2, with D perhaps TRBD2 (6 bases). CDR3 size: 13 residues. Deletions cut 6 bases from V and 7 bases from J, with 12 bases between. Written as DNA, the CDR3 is TGTGCCAGCAGCCAAGGGCGGGACGGGGAGCTGTTTTTT. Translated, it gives CASSQGRDGELFF.

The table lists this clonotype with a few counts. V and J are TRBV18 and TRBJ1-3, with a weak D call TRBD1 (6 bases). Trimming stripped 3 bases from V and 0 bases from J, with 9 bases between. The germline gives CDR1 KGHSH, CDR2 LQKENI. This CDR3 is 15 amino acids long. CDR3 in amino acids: CASSPEGHSGNTIYF. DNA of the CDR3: TGTGCCAGCTCACCGGAGGGACACTCTGGAAACACCATATATTTT.

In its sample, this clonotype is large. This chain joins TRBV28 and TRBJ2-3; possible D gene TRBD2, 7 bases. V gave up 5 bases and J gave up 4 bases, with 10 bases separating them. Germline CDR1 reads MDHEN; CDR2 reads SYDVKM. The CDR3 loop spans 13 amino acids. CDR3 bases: TGTGCCAGCAGTCGGGGGGCACCAGATACGCAGTATTTT. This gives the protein CASSRGAPDTQYF.

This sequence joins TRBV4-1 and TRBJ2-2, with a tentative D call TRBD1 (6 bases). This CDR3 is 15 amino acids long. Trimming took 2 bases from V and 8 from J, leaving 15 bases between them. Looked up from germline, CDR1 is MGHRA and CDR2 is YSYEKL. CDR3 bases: TGCGCCAGCAGCCAAACGGGACACTGGCCTGGGGAGCTGTTTTTT. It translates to CASSQTGHWPGELFF.

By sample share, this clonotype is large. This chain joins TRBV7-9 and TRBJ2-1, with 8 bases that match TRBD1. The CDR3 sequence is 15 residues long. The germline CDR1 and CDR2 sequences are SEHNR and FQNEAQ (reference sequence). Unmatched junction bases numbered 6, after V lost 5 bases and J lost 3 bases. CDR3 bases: TGTGCCAGCAGCGCCGACAGGGGCCGCTACAATGAGCAGTTCTTC. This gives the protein CASSADRGRYNEQFF.

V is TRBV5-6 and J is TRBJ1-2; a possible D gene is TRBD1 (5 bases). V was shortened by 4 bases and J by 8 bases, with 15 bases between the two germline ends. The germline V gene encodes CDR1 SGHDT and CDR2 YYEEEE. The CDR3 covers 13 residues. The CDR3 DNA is TGTGCCAGCAGCGACTGGACAAGACGGGGCTACACCTTC. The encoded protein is CASSDWTRRGYTF.

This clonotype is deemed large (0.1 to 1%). The CDR3 coding sequence is TGCAGCGTTTTCAAGGGGCCGAACACCGGGGAGCTGTTTTTT. It is translated as CSVFKGPNTGELFF. The chain combines TRBV29-1 with TRBJ2-2, with TRBD1 as a possible D gene (5 bases). This CDR3 region has 14 residues. CDR1 and CDR2 from the germline V gene are SQVTM and ANQGSEA. The ends were cut back, 5 bases at V and 0 bases at J, with 10 bases in the middle.